Below, 9 T cell receptor beta chains from the same sample are listed, as sequenced in a study of blood T cell repertoires in COVID-19. The data were produced by immunoSEQ multiplex PCR, yet TCRdb's version contains in-frame clones alone and is incomplete. The sample lists fewer than 75,000 clones, over 70% occurring once. Sequencing was performed on peripheral blood. These receptors all stem from a man aged 50-60 years with active COVID-19.

V gene TRBV25-1 combines with J gene TRBJ1-2, with D perhaps TRBD1 (5 bases). Germline V gene data show CDR1 as MGHDK and CDR2 as SYGVNS. V gave up 1 base and J gave up 6 bases, with 15 bases separating them. The CDR3 spans 15 residues. The DNA for the CDR3 is TGTGCCAGCAGTGAATCGAGCAGGGCGTCGGATGGCTACACCTTC. It specifies CASSESSRASDGYTF.

The J gene is TRBJ2-5, the V gene TRBV23-1; 8 bases match TRBD1. TRBV23-1 is treated as an ORF (open reading frame) with a function not yet certain. CDR3 length: 17 residues. Trimming removed 2 bases from V and 4 bases from J; junction bases left unmatched: 12. This CDR3 reads CASSQALSQTGVETQYF. CDR3 nucleotides: TGCGCCAGCAGTCAAGCTCTGTCCCAGACAGGGGTAGAGACCCAGTACTTC.

The chain is built from TRBV18 and TRBJ2-1; TRBD2 agrees at 9 bases. The CDR3 length is 16 residues. The trim removed 1 base at V and 5 bases at J, leaving 6 bases unmatched. Germline V gene data show CDR1 as KGHSH and CDR2 as LQKENI. CDR3 bases: TGTGCCAGCTCACCACAAGAGACTAGCGGACACAATGAGCAGTTCTTC. It codes for CASSPQETSGHNEQFF.

The chain recombines TRBV27 with TRBJ1-5; 8 bases are shared with TRBD1. Germline CDR1 MNHEY, CDR2 SMNVEV (reference sequence). After removal of 5 bases from V and 1 base from J, the junction contained 7 bases not matched to a gene. The CDR3 length is 16 residues. CDR3 nucleotide sequence: TGTGCCAGCAGTCCCTCGACAGGGGACAGCAATCAGCCCCAGCATTTT. This codes for CASSPSTGDSNQPQHF.

This chain joins TRBV4-3 and TRBJ1-2; no definite D call. V was shortened by 2 bases and J by 3 bases, with 10 bases between the two germline ends. The CDR3 covers 14 residues. CDR1 is LGHNA, CDR2 YSLEER, per germline. The CDR3 DNA reads TGCGCCAGCAGCCAAAGTTTCAGGTACTATGGCTACACCTTC. Amino acids: CASSQSFRYYGYTF.

V is TRBV6-2 or TRBV6-3 and J is TRBJ1-1; D is unresolved. CDR1 and CDR2 (germline): MNHEY, SVGEGT. V lost 2 bases, J lost 7 bases, and 14 bases lay in between. The CDR3 runs 14 residues. CDR3 sequence: CASSYPGGKLEAFF. The DNA for the CDR3 is TGTGCCAGCAGTTACCCAGGAGGTAAACTTGAAGCTTTCTTT.

The V and J genes are TRBV7-8 and TRBJ2-2; 10 nucleotides align to TRBD1. The CDR3 consists of 17 residues. Germline V gene lookup returns CDR1 SGHVS and CDR2 FQNEAQ. After removal of 1 base from V and 7 bases from J, the junction contained 9 bases not matched to a gene. CDR3 amino acids: CASSLDETGGGGGELFF. CDR3 DNA: TGTGCCAGCAGCTTAGACGAGACAGGGGGCGGTGGCGGGGAGCTGTTTTTT.

The chain is built from TRBV19 and TRBJ1-2; the match to TRBD1 covers 9 bases. Germline assignment: CDR1 LNHDA and CDR2 SQIVND (reference sequence). The CDR3 extends over 14 amino acids. Trimming cost V 5 bases and J 2 bases; bases outside gene matches: 3. CDR3 protein: CASSGTGINYGYTF. As DNA, the CDR3 is TGTGCCAGTAGTGGGACAGGGATCAACTATGGCTACACCTTC.

Note on this clone: Other DNA sequences in the sample encode the same CDR3. The chain recombines TRBV27 with TRBJ1-2; 9 positions match TRBD1. Germline V lookup: CDR1 MNHEY, CDR2 SMNVEV (reference sequence). This CDR3 is built from 13 residues. Trimming cost V 2 bases and J 5 bases; bases outside gene matches: 0. In DNA, the CDR3 is TGTGCCAGCAGTTTAGGACAGGGGTATGGCTACACCTTC. Its protein is CASSLGQGYGYTF.